A selection of T cell receptor beta chains follows, all from one sample in a study of shared clonotypes between healthy human individuals. The method was immunoSEQ multiplex PCR; TCRdb's version includes in-frame clones alone and lacks a portion of them. This table has around 1.5 million clones, 98% appearing once. Sample: naive CD4+ T cells sorted from blood. The receptors were sampled from a man aged 30 to 45 in good health. Both conserved end residues are part of each CDR3. D genes are given only for firm matches. Clone size is stated in some rows and not others, as once, few, many or a class when expanded.

-,TRBD2,TRBV5-1,TRBJ2-2,TGCGCCAGCAGAGCGGGAGGGAATACCGGGGAGCTGTTTTTT,CASRAGGNTGELFF
-,-,TRBV27,TRBJ2-3,TGTGCCAGCACGCGGCTCGTAGGGGCCTTCACAAAAGATACGCAGTATTTT,CASTRLVGAFTKDTQYF
few,-,TRBV5-1,TRBJ2-2,TGCGCCAGCAGCCTTTGGGGGGTATCTAACACCGGGGAGCTGTTTTTT,CASSLWGVSNTGELFF
once,TRBD2,TRBV7-3,TRBJ2-3,TGTGCCAGCAGCCCACTAGCGGGAGTCACAGATACGCAGTATTTT,CASSPLAGVTDTQYF
once,-,TRBV19,TRBJ1-2,TGTGCCAGTAGTAAGGTTAGCGGGGCCACCAACTATGGCTACACCTTC,CASSKVSGATNYGYTF
-,-,TRBV11-2,TRBJ1-5,TGTGCCAGCAGCTTAGATCTGGGGGGTCGATGGCCCCAGCATTTT,CASSLDLGGRWPQHF
-,TRBD2,TRBV28,TRBJ2-7,TGTGCCAGCAGTTTTAAGGGACTAGCGGGGACCTACGAGCAGTACTTC,CASSFKGLAGTYEQYF
-,TRBD2,TRBV28,TRBJ2-2,TGTGCCAGCAAACTAGCGGGAGTGGACACCGGGGAGCTGTTTTTT,CASKLAGVDTGELFF
-,-,TRBV7-9,TRBJ1-1,TGTGCCAGCAGCTTAGTCGGGGGCACCCCGAACACTGAAGCTTTCTTT,CASSLVGGTPNTEAFF
-,-,TRBV29-1,TRBJ2-5,TGCAGCGTGGGACACAAAGAGACCCAGTACTTC,CSVGHKETQYF
once,-,TRBV7-2,TRBJ1-5,TGTGCCAGCAGCTCCGACACCTACAATCAGCCCCAGCATTTT,CASSSDTYNQPQHF
-,TRBD1,TRBV4-2,TRBJ1-1,TGTGCCAGCAGCCGAACCGGGACAGGGGACACTGAAGCTTTCTTT,CASSRTGTGDTEAFF
-,TRBD2,TRBV7-8,TRBJ2-7,TGTGCCAGCAGCTTAGATATAGCGGGAGGTCAGCCATCTCGATCCTACGAGCAGTACTTC,CASSLDIAGGQPSRSYEQYF
once,TRBD2,TRBV29-1,TRBJ2-7,TGCAGCGTTGAAGGGACTAGCGGGACCTTTTCCTACGAGCAGTACTTC,CSVEGTSGTFSYEQYF
-,-,TRBV7-2,TRBJ2-7,TGTGCCAGCAGCTCTAAGGGACGATCCTACGAGCAGTACTTC,CASSSKGRSYEQYF
-,-,TRBV28,TRBJ2-7,TGTGCCAGCAGTTCTATCTACGAGCAGTACTTC,CASSSIYEQYF